This T cell receptor (beta chain) was identified in a study of blood T cell repertoires in COVID-19. In the study's own analysis: The assay estimated nucleated cells by amplifying reference gene primers. Sequenced by immunoSEQ multiplex PCR; TCRdb stores in-frame clones only, minus some. The V and J calls and clone size are taken from that table; D and trimming were inferred from the DNA. Among more than 250,000 clones, 88% were seen once, and the ten largest hold 0.95% to 1.5%. The germline CDR1 and CDR2 sequences are SGHNT and YYREEE (reference sequence). With V trimmed by 2 bases and J by 8 bases, 8 bases remained unmatched. The CDR3 is 14 residues long.

The sequenced sample was PBMCs or T cells enriched from blood (not recorded which). This TCR was recovered from a middle-aged woman with acute COVID-19. V usage is TRBV5-4 and J usage is TRBJ1-2; 8 bases map to TRBD1. As DNA, the CDR3 is TGTGCCAGCAGCTTAACGACAGGGGCCGGAGGCTACACCTTC. Encoded protein: CASSLTTGAGGYTF.